This TCR beta chain stems from a study of T-cell memory formation after mild COVID-19. Study-level information: The TCR clusters were mostly specific to one donor.

This clonotype was observed a few times. Its target is not known. The study, taken as a whole, reports: What remained unconfirmed was the SARS-CoV-2 specificity of second-wave clones peaking on day 37.

The CDR3 runs 14 residues. Germline V gene data show CDR1 as LGHNA and CDR2 as YSLEER. V gave up 4 bases and J gave up 3 bases, with 13 bases separating them. TCRdb re-derived calls from the 5' RACE reads in MiXCR, one entry per CDR3 protein. The repertoire holds roughly 68,000 distinct CDR3 sequences, with 16% as singletons. The sample taken for sequencing was PBMCs or a T cell subset sorted from them (not recorded which). This TCR was recovered from an adult woman who had mild COVID-19 (a few samples of this study predate the infection). Cell type and time point are not known. The chain carries TRBV4-3 and TRBJ2-7; no definite D call. The CDR3 DNA reads as TGCGCCAGCAGCCCCCTGAACGGGTTCTACGAGCAGTACTTC. Amino acid sequence: CASSPLNGFYEQYF.